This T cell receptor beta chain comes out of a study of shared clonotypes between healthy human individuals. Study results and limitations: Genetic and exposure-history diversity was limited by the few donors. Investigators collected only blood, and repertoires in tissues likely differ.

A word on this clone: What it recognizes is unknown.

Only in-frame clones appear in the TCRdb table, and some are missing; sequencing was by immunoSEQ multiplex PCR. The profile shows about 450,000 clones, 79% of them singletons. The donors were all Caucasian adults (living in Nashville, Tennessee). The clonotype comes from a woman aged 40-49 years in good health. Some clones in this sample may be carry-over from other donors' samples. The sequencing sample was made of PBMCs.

The CDR3 region is CASIGGLADDYEQYF. The CDR3 DNA follows: TGTGCCAGTATAGGGGGACTTGCTGATGACTACGAGCAGTACTTC. The chain employs TRBV19 and TRBJ2-7, with D possibly being TRBD1 or TRBD2 (6 bases each). Germline V gene sequence: CDR1 LNHDA, CDR2 SQIVND (reference sequence). CDR3 length: 15 amino acids. Trimming removed 7 bases at V and 3 bases at J, with 19 bases between.